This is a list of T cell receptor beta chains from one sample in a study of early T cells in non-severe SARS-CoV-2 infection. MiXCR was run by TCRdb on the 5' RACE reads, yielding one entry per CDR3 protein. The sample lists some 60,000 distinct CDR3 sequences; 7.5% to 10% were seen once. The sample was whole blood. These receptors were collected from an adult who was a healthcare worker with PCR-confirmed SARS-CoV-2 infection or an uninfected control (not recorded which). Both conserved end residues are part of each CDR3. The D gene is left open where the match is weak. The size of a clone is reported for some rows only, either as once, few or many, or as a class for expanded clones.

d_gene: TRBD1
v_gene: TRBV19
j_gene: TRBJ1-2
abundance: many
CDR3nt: TGTGCCAGTAACAGGGGGCTCAACTATGGCTACACCTTC
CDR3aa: CASNRGLNYGYTF

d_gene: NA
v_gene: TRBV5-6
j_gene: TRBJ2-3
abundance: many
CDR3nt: TGTGCCAGCAGCCCCGGTCTGGGCACAGATACGCAGTATTTT
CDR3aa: CASSPGLGTDTQYF

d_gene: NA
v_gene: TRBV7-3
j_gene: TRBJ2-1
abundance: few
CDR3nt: TGTGCCAGCAGCTTAACCGTAAGTTCCTACAATGAGCAGTTCTTC
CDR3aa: CASSLTVSSYNEQFF

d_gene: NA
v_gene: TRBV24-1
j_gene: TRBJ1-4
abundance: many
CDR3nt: TGTGCCACCAGTACAGGAAGGAAAGGTTCTAATGAAAAACTGTTTTTT
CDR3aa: CATSTGRKGSNEKLFF

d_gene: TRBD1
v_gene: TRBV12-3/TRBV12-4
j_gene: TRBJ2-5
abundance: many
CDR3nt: TGTGCCAGCAGTCCGGGACAGGGGGCGATGGAGACCCAGTACTTC
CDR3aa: CASSPGQGAMETQYF

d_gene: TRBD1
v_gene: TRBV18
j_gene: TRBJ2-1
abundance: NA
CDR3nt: TGTGCCAGCTCACTTCAGCAGGGGGTGGATGAGCAGTTCTTC
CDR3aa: CASSLQQGVDEQFF

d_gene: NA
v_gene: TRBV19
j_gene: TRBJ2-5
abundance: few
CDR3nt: TGTGCAAGTAGTACCCCTCGGTCGGCCAGATCGCTCCAAGAGACCCAGTACTTC
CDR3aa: CASSTPRSARSLQETQYF

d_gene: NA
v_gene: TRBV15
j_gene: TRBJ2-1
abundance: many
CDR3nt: TGTGCCACCAGCAGAGTGAGGGCACGAGGTTCCTACAATGAGCAGTTCTTC
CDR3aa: CATSRVRARGSYNEQFF

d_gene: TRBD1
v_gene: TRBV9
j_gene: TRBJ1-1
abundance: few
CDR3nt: TGTGCCAGCAGCGTAGGACAGGGGAATACTGAAGCTTTCTTT
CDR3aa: CASSVGQGNTEAFF

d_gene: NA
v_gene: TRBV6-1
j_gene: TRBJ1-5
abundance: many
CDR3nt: TGTGCCAGCAGTGAAGGGTATTACAGGTCCGATCAGCCCCAGCATTTT
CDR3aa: CASSEGYYRSDQPQHF

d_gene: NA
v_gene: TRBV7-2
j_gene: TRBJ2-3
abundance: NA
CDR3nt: TGTGCCAGCAGCTTTCGGACCAGCAGCACAGATACGCAGTATTTT
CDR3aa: CASSFRTSSTDTQYF

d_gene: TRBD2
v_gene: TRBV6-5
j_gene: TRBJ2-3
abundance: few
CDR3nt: TGTGCCAGCAGTAATAGCGGGGGGGCCGTGGATACGCAGTATTTT
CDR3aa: CASSNSGGAVDTQYF

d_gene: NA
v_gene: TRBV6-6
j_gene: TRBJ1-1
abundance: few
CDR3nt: TGTGCCAGCAGACAGACCTTCGGAGAAGCTTTCTTT
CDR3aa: CASRQTFGEAFF

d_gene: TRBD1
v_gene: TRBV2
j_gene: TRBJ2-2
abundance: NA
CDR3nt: TGTGCCAGCAACCCCGTGGCGGGACAGGGTATCACCGGGGAGCTGTTTTTT
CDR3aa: CASNPVAGQGITGELFF

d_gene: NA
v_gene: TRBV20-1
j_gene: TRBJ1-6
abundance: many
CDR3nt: TGCAGTGCTAGTACGGTGCCCAATTCACCCCTCCACTTT
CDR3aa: CSASTVPNSPLHF

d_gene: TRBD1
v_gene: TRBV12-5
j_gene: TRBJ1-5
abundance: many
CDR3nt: TGTGCTAGTGGTCTCGGGACAGGGAGACAGCCCCAGCATTTT
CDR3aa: CASGLGTGRQPQHF

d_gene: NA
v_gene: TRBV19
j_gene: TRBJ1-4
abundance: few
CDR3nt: TGTGCCAGTAGTATTCGGGCATCCACTAATGAAAAACTGTTTTTT
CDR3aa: CASSIRASTNEKLFF

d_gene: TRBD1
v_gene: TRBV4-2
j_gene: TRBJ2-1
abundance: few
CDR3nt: TGTGCCAGCAGCCTACCTTTGGGACAGGGGAACAATGAGCAGTTCTTC
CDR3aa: CASSLPLGQGNNEQFF

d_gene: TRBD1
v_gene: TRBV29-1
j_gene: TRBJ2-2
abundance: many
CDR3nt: TGCAGCGTCGAAACAGGGGGCACAAACACCGGGGAGCTGTTTTTT
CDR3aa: CSVETGGTNTGELFF

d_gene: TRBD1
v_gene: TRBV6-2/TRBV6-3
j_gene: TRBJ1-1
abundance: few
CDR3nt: TGTGCCAGCAGACCCCTTGGACAGGGGAGCACTGAAGCTTTCTTT
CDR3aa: CASRPLGQGSTEAFF

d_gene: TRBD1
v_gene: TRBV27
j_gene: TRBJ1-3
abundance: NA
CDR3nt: TGTGCCAGCAGTTTAGACAGGGGGTCCGGAAACACCATATATTTT
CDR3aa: CASSLDRGSGNTIYF

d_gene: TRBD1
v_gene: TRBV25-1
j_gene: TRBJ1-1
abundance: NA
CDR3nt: TGTGCCAGCAGGGAAACAGGGGTCCACACTGAAGCTTTCTTT
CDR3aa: CASRETGVHTEAFF

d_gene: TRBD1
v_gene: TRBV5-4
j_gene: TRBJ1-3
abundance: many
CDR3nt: TGTGCCAGCAGCTTGGCCGGGACAGGATATGGAAACACCATATATTTT
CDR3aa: CASSLAGTGYGNTIYF

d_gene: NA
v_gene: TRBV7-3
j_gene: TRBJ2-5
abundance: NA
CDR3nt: TGTGCCAGCAGCTCCGGACTACGTCAAGAGACCCAGTACTTC
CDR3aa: CASSSGLRQETQYF